This T cell receptor (beta chain) was recovered during a study of T cell responses to AZD1222 COVID-19 vaccine. Study conclusions and caveats: A reported finding is that nearly half of spike-specific TCRs target unmutated variant regions. Donors were chiefly white British, with a greater number of females, and clonal diversity was perhaps underestimated. Spike-specific TCRs gained breadth and depth after people received two AZD1222 doses. Across the whole spike, CD4 TCRs peaked at regions 160-218 and 743-854.

Profiled with immunoSEQ multiplex PCR; TCRdb holds only in-frame clones, not every one. The repertoire holds approximately 70,000 clones, with approximately 89% as singletons. A note on this clone: The antigen is not known.

Germline CDR1 and CDR2: GTSNPN and SVGIG (reference sequence). The V and J ends lost 1 base and 5 bases respectively, with 7 bases between them. This CDR3 comprises 12 residues. Sequenced material: peripheral blood, taken 28 days after the second dose of the MenACWY control vaccine. The receptor comes from an adult who received the MenACWY meningococcal vaccine as a control. V gene TRBV30 combines with J gene TRBJ2-3; D uncertain. In DNA, the CDR3 is TGTGCCTGGAGTGCGACGAAAGATACGCAGTATTTT. Its translation: CAWSATKDTQYF.